This TCR beta chain was recovered during a study of OX40 agonist ivuxolimab in advanced cancers. Germline CDR1 reads GTSNPN; CDR2 reads SVGIG (reference sequence). V was trimmed by 7 bases and J by 1 base, leaving 7 bases between them. This CDR3 has 11 amino acids. Sequencing used immunoSEQ multiplex PCR; TCRdb keeps in-frame clones, though not all of them. This sample yields roughly 90,000 clones, of which roughly nine tenths are seen a single time; roughly 8.9% belongs to the top ten. Findings of the study overall: Certain nonresponders additionally had low normalized T-cell clonal expansion. Expanded peripheral T cells had an undetermined antigen specificity.

Notes on this clone: Antigen unknown.

This clonotype was obtained from an adult with an advanced solid tumor such as melanoma, head and neck, liver or kidney cancer. Sample: CD4+ or CD8+ T cells sorted from blood, taken in a trial of the OX40 agonist ivuxolimab. The gene calls are TRBV30 and TRBJ1-1; perhaps TRBD1 as D (6 bases). The CDR3 spells CASQGNTEAFF. Here the CDR3 DNA reads TGTGCCTCACAGGGGAACACTGAAGCTTTCTTT.